This TCR beta chain was captured by sequencing in a study of blood T cell repertoires in COVID-19. Whole-study context: COVID-19 samples collected from the United States, Italy and Spain covered acute and convalescent phases. PBMCs, B-cell-depleted T cells, or T cells were the source of the cDNA or gDNA that made up the material.

Original methodology: It was from reference gene primer amplification that nucleated cell counts were estimated. Clones were sequenced by immunoSEQ multiplex PCR, and TCRdb holds only the in-frame ones, with some missing. V, J and clone size reflect that table, while D and trimming were determined from the DNA. The sample carries around 62,000 clones, 85% recorded once. This clone was observed once. The germline V gene encodes CDR1 LNHDA and CDR2 SQIVND (reference sequence). CDR3 length: 13 amino acids. V lost 7 bases to trimming and J lost 3 bases, with 12 bases between them. Sequencing was carried out using peripheral blood. V is TRBV19 and J is TRBJ1-1; no reliable D call. This TCR was recovered from a man aged 45-60 years with acute or convalescent COVID-19. The CDR3 loop is CASTNPPYTEAFF. CDR3 bases: TGTGCCAGTACTAACCCCCCTTACACTGAAGCTTTCTTT. The variable domain in full, with the rest retrieved from reference TRBV19 and TRBJ1-1, is DGGITQSPKYLFRKEGQNVTLSCEQNLNHDAMYWYRQDPGQGLRLIYYSQIVNDFQKGDIAEGYSVSREKKESFPLTVTSAQKNPTAFYLCASTNPPYTEAFFGQGTRLTVV.